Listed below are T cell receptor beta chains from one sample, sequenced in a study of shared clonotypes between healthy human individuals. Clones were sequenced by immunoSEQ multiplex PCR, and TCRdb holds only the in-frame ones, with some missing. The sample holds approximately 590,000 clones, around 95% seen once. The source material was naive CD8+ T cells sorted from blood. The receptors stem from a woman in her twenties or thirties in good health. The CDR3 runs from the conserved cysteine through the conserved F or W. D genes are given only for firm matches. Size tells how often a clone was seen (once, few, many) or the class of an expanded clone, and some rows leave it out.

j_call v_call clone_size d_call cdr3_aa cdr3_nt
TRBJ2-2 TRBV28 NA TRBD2 CASRVLATTGELFF TGTGCCAGTAGGGTACTAGCGACCACCGGGGAGCTGTTTTTT
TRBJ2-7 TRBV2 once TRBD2 CASSRFLREGREQYF TGTGCCAGCAGTAGATTTTTGCGGGAGGGCCGGGAACAGTACTTC
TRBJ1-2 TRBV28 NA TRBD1 CASSFRTGGGRNYGYTF TGTGCCAGCAGTTTCCGGACAGGGGGAGGTAGAAACTATGGCTACACCTTC
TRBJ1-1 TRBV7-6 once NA CASSLGYGLLNTEAFF TGTGCCAGCAGCTTAGGGTACGGCCTTCTGAACACTGAAGCTTTCTTT
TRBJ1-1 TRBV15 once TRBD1 CATSRDRNRGTEAFF TGTGCCACCAGCAGGGACCGAAACAGGGGAACTGAAGCTTTCTTT
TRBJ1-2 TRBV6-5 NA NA CASSYLSFYGYTF TGTGCCAGCAGTTACTTATCTTTCTATGGCTACACCTTC
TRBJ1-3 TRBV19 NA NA CASGIREGGNTIYF TGTGCCAGTGGAATCAGGGAAGGGGGAAACACCATATATTTT
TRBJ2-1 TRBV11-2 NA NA CASSHSNEQFF TGTGCCAGCAGCCATAGCAATGAGCAGTTCTTC
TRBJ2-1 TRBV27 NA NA CASSLRTGDNEQFF TGTGCCAGCAGTTTACGGACGGGGGACAATGAGCAGTTCTTC
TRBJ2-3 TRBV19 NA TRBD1 CASTPGQGGTDTQYF TGTGCCAGTACCCCGGGACAGGGTGGCACAGATACGCAGTATTTT
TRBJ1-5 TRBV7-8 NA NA CASSLTWNSNQPQHF TGTGCCAGCAGCTTAACGTGGAATAGCAATCAGCCCCAGCATTTT
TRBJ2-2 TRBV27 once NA CASSAGTRNTGELFF TGTGCCAGCAGTGCTGGGACTCGTAACACCGGGGAGCTGTTTTTT
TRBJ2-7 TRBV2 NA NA CASSEEGILGYEQYF TGTGCCAGCAGTGAAGAGGGCATCCTCGGGTACGAGCAGTACTTC
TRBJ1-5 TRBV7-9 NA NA CASSLEIAGQFSNQPQHF TGTGCCAGCAGCTTAGAAATTGCAGGGCAGTTTAGCAATCAGCCCCAGCATTTT
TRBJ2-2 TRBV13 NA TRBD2 CASSLGLASGSIGELFF TGTGCCAGCAGCTTAGGCCTGGCTAGCGGGAGTATCGGGGAGCTGTTTTTT
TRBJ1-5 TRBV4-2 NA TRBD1 CASSQEQGQPQHF TGTGCCAGCAGCCAAGAACAGGGGCAGCCCCAGCATTTT
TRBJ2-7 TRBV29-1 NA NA CSVIDRYEQYF TGCAGCGTTATAGACAGGTACGAGCAGTACTTC
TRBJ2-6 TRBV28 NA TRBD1 CASSIGQGGANVLTF TGTGCCAGCAGCATTGGACAGGGGGGAGCCAACGTCCTGACTTTC
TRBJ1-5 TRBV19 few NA CASSIVQGVNQPQHF TGTGCCAGTAGTATCGTACAGGGAGTCAATCAGCCCCAGCATTTT
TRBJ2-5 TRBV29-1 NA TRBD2 CSVGRSSGRSETQYF TGCAGCGTTGGGCGATCTAGCGGGAGATCTGAGACCCAGTACTTC
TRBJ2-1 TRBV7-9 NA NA CASSESANEQFF TGTGCCAGCAGCGAAAGTGCCAATGAGCAGTTCTTC
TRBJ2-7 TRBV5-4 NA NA CASSSPGEQYF TGTGCCAGCAGCTCTCCTGGCGAGCAGTACTTC
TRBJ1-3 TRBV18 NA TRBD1 CASSPPGTDTDSGNTIYF TGTGCCAGCTCACCACCTGGGACAGATACCGACTCTGGAAACACCATATATTTT
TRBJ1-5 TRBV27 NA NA CASSLVGGNQPQHF TGTGCCAGCAGTTTGGTCGGCGGCAATCAGCCCCAGCATTTT
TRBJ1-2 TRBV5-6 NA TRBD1 CASSHMTGNYGYTF TGTGCCAGCAGTCACATGACAGGGAACTATGGCTACACCTTC
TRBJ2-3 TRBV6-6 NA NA CASSSWGSTTTDTQYF TGTGCCAGCAGCTCGTGGGGTAGCACTACCACAGATACGCAGTATTTT
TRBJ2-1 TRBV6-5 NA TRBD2 CASSYSSSGRSNEQFF TGTGCCAGCAGTTACTCGAGTAGCGGGAGGTCCAATGAGCAGTTCTTC
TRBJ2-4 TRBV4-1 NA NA CASSQYQTTLAKNIQYF TGCGCCAGCAGCCAATATCAAACCACTCTAGCCAAAAACATTCAGTACTTC